Included here is one TCR beta chain sequence, with context. The antigen this receptor binds is unknown. No base qualities exist here, and no much larger clone lies one base off it. Using the deep immunoSEQ assay, multiplex PCR amplified TCR CDR3 regions from genomic DNA. Genomic DNA extracted from each cell subset was distributed evenly over all wells of several immunoSEQ 96-well plates, and each plate served as one replicate. For sorted subsets, each replicate PCR was loaded with 200 ng genomic DNA, equivalent to 25,000 to 35,000 T cell genomes. Purified libraries were measured with a Qubit 3.0 fluorometer, size-checked on a Bioanalyzer 2100, and measured again with the KAPA Library Quantification kit. A separate single-read 150-cycle Illumina NextSeq 550 flow cell was used to sequence each immunoSEQ 96-well plate. In the authors' own workflow: Because the immunoSEQ output included only junctional sequences and no quality scores, the filtering could not be the same as the filtering used for full-length reads. To assign V/J genes and CDR3, sequences were annotated against IMGT germline references using PyIR, a Python wrapper for IgBLAST v1.9. Reads were filtered out if the reads had weak V/J assignments (E-value above 1e-6), no CDR3, stop codons, out-of-frame junctions, or ambiguous translated residues. A V3J clonotype was defined by an identical inferred V gene, J gene, and CDR3 amino acid sequence. The percentage overlap between two repertoires was calculated by dividing the number of shared unique clonotypes by the size of the smaller repertoire. RTK rarefaction, the Chao1 estimator, and Recon v2.1 estimates of unobserved clonotypes were used to assess repertoire richness. OLGA was used to compute generation probabilities for all TCRbeta clonotypes that the gDNA method yielded from a handful of donors. As stored in TCRdb, this immuneACCESS dataset retains in-frame rearrangements with V and J assigned. A fraction of the clones does not appear; measured against another copy, unresolved V genes explain less than half of the discrepancy, and the remainder lacks a known reason. D and trimming were read from the DNA, whereas the V and J calls and clone size are those reported in that table. The sample table lists roughly 2,300,000 clones, 85% to 95% of them with a count of one. Around 0.4% of the sample goes to the ten largest clones.

The sample is drawn from a study of shared clonotypes between healthy human individuals (TCRdb year 2020). A note on the overall study: The cohort comprised two women and three men aged 18 to 49 years. Per donor, leukapheresis produced somewhere between about 0.8 and 9.5 billion PBMCs. For each donor, CD4 naive and CD4 memory were each run on three plates, CD8 naive on two plates, and CD8 memory on one plate. To increase sequencing depth and limit assay-specific biases, TCR repertoire library preparation and sequencing were carried out by different laboratories using diverse techniques. Blood TCR repertoires of five healthy adults were deeply sequenced to estimate repertoire size and the extent of clonotype sharing between individuals.

The paper as a whole reports these results and caveats: Compared with non-shared clonotypes, clonotypes shared by all four sorted-subset donors had higher generation probabilities. Because the study included only a small number of donors, the genetic and exposure-history diversity represented was limited. Pairwise subsampling indicated that sequencing depth was expected to affect the degree of clonotype sharing among donors. Naive subsets generally had larger estimated clonotype richness than memory subsets. Across a handful of donors, about 5% of naive CD4, roughly 3.3% of naive CD8, about 2.3% of memory CD4, and under 0.45% of memory CD8 clonotypes were shared. Incomplete sequencing was indicated by rarefaction of sorted-subset datasets, despite the large sequencing depth. Sampling was restricted to blood, and TCR repertoires in tissue are likely to differ from TCR repertoires in blood.

Donors were healthy HIV-negative adults with no recently reported acute infections or vaccinations. Every donor was a Caucasian adult living in Nashville, Tennessee, USA. Magnetic negative selection was used to enrich CD4+ T cells, after which naive cells were positively selected on CD45RA and the negative fraction became the memory subset. After blood collection by leukapheresis, PBMCs were isolated using Ficoll-Histopaque density gradient centrifugation and then cryopreserved in the vapor phase of liquid nitrogen. Analytical flow cytometry was used to check the purity and quantity of every magnetically sorted T cell population. Genomic DNA was isolated from each sorted fraction and quantified by UV absorbance on a Nanodrop 2000c. Source material: naive CD4+ T cells from PBMCs. According to the study, the label for this sample's cell subset or site signals: CD45RA+ positively selected. The TCR comes from a man aged 18 to 35 in good health. Some clones in this sample may be carry-over from other donors' samples.

The DNA is as follows: TGTGCCAGCAGTTACGCCCGGACAGGGAACTACGAGCAGTACTTC. Its product reads: CASSYARTGNYEQYF. The chain is assembled from TRBV6-6 and TRBJ2-7, and TRBD1 aligns with 8 junction nucleotides. CDR1 MNHNY and CDR2 SVGAGI are derived from the germline V gene (reference sequence). Trimming leaves V shorter by 2 bases and J shorter by 3 bases, with the junction holding 6 bases beyond the gene matches. There are 15 amino acids in the CDR3, from cysteine to phenylalanine inclusive. The CDR3 DNA has 45 bases and is translated from base 1.